Shown below are 3 T cell receptor beta chains from a single sample sequenced in a study of cytomegalovirus exposure and HLA in healthy donors. Here immunoSEQ multiplex PCR was the method, and the copy in TCRdb shows in-frame clones only, minus some. This sample has 100,000 to 150,000 clones; 85% to 90% occur once, and the top ten carry about 1%. What was sequenced was PBMCs. Source of these receptors: a woman under 30 in good health and CMV-seronegative.

The chain employs TRBV7-2 and TRBJ1-1; possibly TRBD1 for D (6 bases). The CDR3 is 14 amino acids. Between the trimmed V and J ends, which lost 6 bases and 7 bases, there was a span of 18 bases. The germline CDR1 and CDR2 sequences are SGHTA and FQGNSA. Here the CDR3 reads CASSYAPGHDEAFF. The CDR3, as DNA: TGTGCCAGCAGTTACGCACCGGGACACGATGAAGCTTTCTTT.

The chain has TRBV6-5 and TRBJ1-5; unclear D gene. Germline V gene data show CDR1 as MNHEY and CDR2 as SVGAGI. Trimming removed 2 bases from V and 1 base from J, with 9 bases in between. This CDR3 contains 15 residues. The CDR3 loop reads CASSYAGDSNQPQHF. CDR3 coding DNA: TGTGCCAGCAGTTACGCCGGAGACAGCAATCAGCCCCAGCATTTT.

The gene calls are TRBV7-6 and TRBJ2-2, with D possibly TRBD2 on 6 matching bases. With 1 base removed from V and 7 bases from J, the gap between germline ends came to 7 bases. Germline assignment: CDR1 SGHVS and CDR2 FNYEAQ. The CDR3 has 13 residues. The CDR3 protein is CASSLGEVGELFF. In nucleotides, the CDR3 is TGTGCCAGCAGCTTAGGGGAGGTCGGGGAGCTGTTTTTT. Using reference TRBV7-6 and TRBJ2-2 for the parts outside the CDR3, the full variable domain is GAGVSQSPRYKVTKRGQDVALRCDPISGHVSLYWYRQALGQGPEFLTYFNYEAQQDKSGLPNDRFSAERPEGSISTLTIQRTEQRDSAMYRCASSLGEVGELFFGEGSRLTVL.